What follows are 2 T cell receptor beta chains derived from one specimen sequenced in a study of response to subunit inactivated influenza vaccine. TCRdb used MiXCR to reprocess the RT-PCR reads, holding one entry per CDR3 protein. This sample has some 180,000 distinct CDR3 sequences, with around 9% found just once. The material was non-naive T cells sorted from PBMCs, obtained on the day of vaccination. These receptors all come from a middle-aged man who received an inactivated influenza vaccine.

The chain couples TRBV2 to TRBJ1-1; D is unresolved. The germline V gene encodes CDR1 SNHLY and CDR2 FYNNEI. The V end was cut by 7 bases, the J end by 1 base, with 4 bases between. The CDR3 runs to 11 residues. CDR3 loop: CASIWNTEAFF. The CDR3 nucleotides read TGTGCCAGCATCTGGAACACTGAAGCTTTCTTT.

This clonotype was observed at least ten times. The V gene is TRBV28, the J gene TRBJ1-2; 9 bases are shared with TRBD1. The CDR3 loop spans 17 amino acids. CDR1 and CDR2 (germline): MDHEN, SYDVKM. The ends lost 5 bases at V and 2 bases at J; junction bases unmatched: 12. This CDR3 reads CASSAPNRGLANYGYTF. CDR3 DNA sequence: TGTGCCAGCAGTGCACCCAACAGGGGGCTGGCGAACTATGGCTACACCTTC.